This TCR beta chain was recovered during a study of shared clonotypes between healthy human individuals. As for the study in general: CD4 naive cells filled three plates per donor, CD4 memory three, CD8 naive two and CD8 memory one.

Several immunoSEQ plates received, in even portions, the genomic DNA of each subset. Data came from immunoSEQ multiplex PCR; TCRdb stores just in-frame clones and leaves some out. The sample records 330,000 or so clones, around four fifths being singletons. All the donors were Caucasian adults who lived in Nashville, Tennessee. Remarks on this clone: Its cognate antigen is unknown.

Whole-study findings and limits: Genetic and exposure-history diversity was limited by the few donors.

Germline values: CDR1 SGHNT, CDR2 YYREEE (reference sequence). V lost 5 bases and J lost 2; bases outside the gene matches: 10. This CDR3 comprises 16 residues. Sequencing was done on a sample of memory CD4+ T cells sorted from blood. As for subset: CD45RA-negative fraction. This rearrangement joins TRBV5-4 to TRBJ2-5, with 9 bases aligning to TRBD2. This receptor was taken from a man under 40 in good health. CDR3 sequence: CASRSIAGDRQETQYF. CDR3 DNA: TGTGCCAGCAGATCTATAGCGGGAGATAGGCAAGAGACCCAGTACTTC. The full variable domain, rest sourced from reference TRBV5-4 and TRBJ2-5, is ETGVTQSPTHLIKTRGQQVTLRCSSQSGHNTVSWYQQALGQGPQFIFQYYREEENGRGNFPPRFSGLQFPNYSSELNVNALELDDSALYLCASRSIAGDRQETQYFGPGTRLLVL.